This entry features one T cell receptor (beta chain) sequence. Its matching antigen is unknown. The record originates from a study of early T cells in non-severe SARS-CoV-2 infection. In the study overall: Sequenced bulk RNA came from whole blood that was unsorted, and chains were unpaired.

General study points: Lookups in VDJdb leaned toward anti-spike CD8 responses and missed private and CD4 specificities.

From the 5' RACE reads, TCRdb called clonotypes with MiXCR, one entry per CDR3 protein. The sample carries 70,000 to 90,000 distinct CDR3 sequences, 10% to 15% recorded once. Germline CDR1 is MDHEN and CDR2 is SYDVKM. The CDR3 has 12 residues. The receptor comes from an adult who was a healthcare worker with PCR-confirmed SARS-CoV-2 infection or an uninfected control (not recorded which). Sequencing used whole blood. V usage is TRBV28 and J usage is TRBJ2-7, with 7 bases lining up with TRBD1. The CDR3, as DNA: TGTGTCGCCCGACAGGGTGATTACGAGCAGTACTTC. Translation gives CVARQGDYEQYF.